Shown below are 2 T cell receptor beta chains from a single sample sequenced in a study of blood T cell repertoires in COVID-19. Here immunoSEQ multiplex PCR was the method, and the copy in TCRdb shows in-frame clones only, minus some. The data show 250,000 or so clones, 75% to 85% seen once. Sequencing input: peripheral blood. The source of these receptors is a human donor in a cohort sampled during active COVID-19.

The chain is built from TRBV11-1 and TRBJ2-7; possibly TRBD1 for D (5 bases). This CDR3 is built from 13 residues. Trimming left V 2 bases short and J 6 bases short, with 11 bases between. Germline CDR1 is SGHAT and CDR2 is FQDESV (reference sequence). DNA of the CDR3: TGTGCCAGCAGCTTAAATAGGCAGGGCGAGCAGTACTTC. It yields the protein CASSLNRQGEQYF. Filled out from reference TRBV11-1 and TRBJ2-7, the complete variable domain reads EAEVAQSPRYKITEKSQAVAFWCDPISGHATLYWYRQILGQGPELLVQFQDESVVDDSQLPKDRFSAERLKGVDSTLKIQPAELGDSAMYLCASSLNRQGEQYFGPGTRLTVT.

V and J are TRBV4-1 and TRBJ2-1; 7 nucleotides line up with TRBD1. CDR1 and CDR2 from the germline V gene are MGHRA and YSYEKL. Trimming removed 0 bases from V and 4 bases from J; junction bases left unmatched: 6. This CDR3 is 16 amino acids long. The chain's CDR3 is CASSQDKGAVYNEQFF. CDR3 coding DNA: TGCGCCAGCAGCCAAGATAAGGGGGCGGTTTACAATGAGCAGTTCTTC.